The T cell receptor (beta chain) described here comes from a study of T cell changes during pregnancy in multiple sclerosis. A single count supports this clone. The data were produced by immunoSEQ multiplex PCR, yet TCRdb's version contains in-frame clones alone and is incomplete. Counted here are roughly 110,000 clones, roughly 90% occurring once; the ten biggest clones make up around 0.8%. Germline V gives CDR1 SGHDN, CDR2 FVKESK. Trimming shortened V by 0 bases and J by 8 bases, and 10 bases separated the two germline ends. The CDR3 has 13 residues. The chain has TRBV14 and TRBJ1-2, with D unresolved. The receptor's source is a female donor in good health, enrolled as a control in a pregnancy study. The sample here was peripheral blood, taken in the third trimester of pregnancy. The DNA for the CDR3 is TGTGCCAGCAGCCAAGATGGATCAGGAGGCTACACCTTC. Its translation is CASSQDGSGGYTF.